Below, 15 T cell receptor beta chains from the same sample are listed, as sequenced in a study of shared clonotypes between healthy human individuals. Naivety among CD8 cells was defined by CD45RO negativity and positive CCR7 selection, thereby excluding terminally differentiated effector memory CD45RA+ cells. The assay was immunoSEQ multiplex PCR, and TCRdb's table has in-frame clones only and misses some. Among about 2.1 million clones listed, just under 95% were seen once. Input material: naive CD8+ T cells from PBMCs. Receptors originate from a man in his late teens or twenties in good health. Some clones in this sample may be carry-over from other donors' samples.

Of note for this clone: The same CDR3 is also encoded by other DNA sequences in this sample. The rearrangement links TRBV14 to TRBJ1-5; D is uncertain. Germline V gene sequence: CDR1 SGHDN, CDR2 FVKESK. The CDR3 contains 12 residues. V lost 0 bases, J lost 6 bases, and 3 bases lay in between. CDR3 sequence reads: CASSQEGQPQHF. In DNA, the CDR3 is TGTGCCAGCAGCCAAGAAGGTCAGCCCCAGCATTTT.

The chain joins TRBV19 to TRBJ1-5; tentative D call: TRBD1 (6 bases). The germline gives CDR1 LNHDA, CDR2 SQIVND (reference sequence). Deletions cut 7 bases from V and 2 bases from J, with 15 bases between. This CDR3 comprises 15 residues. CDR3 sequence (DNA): TGTGCCAGTATTTTTTCGGGGGCGGGCAATCAGCCCCAGCATTTT. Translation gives CASIFSGAGNQPQHF.

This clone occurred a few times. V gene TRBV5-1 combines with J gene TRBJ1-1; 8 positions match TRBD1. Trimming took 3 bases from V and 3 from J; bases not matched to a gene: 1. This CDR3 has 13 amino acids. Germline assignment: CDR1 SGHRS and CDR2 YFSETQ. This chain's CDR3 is CASSWGQDTEAFF. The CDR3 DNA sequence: TGCGCCAGCAGCTGGGGACAGGACACTGAAGCTTTCTTT.

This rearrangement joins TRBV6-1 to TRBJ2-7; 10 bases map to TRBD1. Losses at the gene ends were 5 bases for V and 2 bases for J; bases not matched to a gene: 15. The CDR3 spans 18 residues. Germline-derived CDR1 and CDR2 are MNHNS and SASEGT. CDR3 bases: TGTGCCAGCAGTCAAGGCCGGGGCGGACAGGGGGGCACCTACGAGCAGTACTTC. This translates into CASSQGRGGQGGTYEQYF.

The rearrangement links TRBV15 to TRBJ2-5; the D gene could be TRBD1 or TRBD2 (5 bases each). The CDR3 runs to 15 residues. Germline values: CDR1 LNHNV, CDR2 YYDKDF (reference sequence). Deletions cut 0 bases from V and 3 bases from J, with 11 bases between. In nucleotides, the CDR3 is TGTGCCACCAGCAGAGATCGAGGGACGAAAGAGACCCAGTACTTC. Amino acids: CATSRDRGTKETQYF.

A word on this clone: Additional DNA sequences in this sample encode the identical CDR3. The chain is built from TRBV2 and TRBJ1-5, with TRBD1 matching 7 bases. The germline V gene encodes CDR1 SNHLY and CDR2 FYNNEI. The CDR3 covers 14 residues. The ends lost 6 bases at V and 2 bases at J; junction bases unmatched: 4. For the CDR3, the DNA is TGTGCCAGCAGGCTCACAGGGGGCAATCAGCCCCAGCATTTT. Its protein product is CASRLTGGNQPQHF.

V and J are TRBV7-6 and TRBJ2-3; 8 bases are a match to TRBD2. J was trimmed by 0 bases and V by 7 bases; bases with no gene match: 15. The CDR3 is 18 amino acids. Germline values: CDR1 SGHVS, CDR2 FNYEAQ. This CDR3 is CASTLLAEISPSTDTQYF. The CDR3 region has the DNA TGTGCCAGCACCCTACTAGCGGAGATATCCCCTAGCACAGATACGCAGTATTTT. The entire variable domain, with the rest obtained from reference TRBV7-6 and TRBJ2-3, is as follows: GAGVSQSPRYKVTKRGQDVALRCDPISGHVSLYWYRQALGQGPEFLTYFNYEAQQDKSGLPNDRFSAERPEGSISTLTIQRTEQRDSAMYRCASTLLAEISPSTDTQYFGPGTRLTVL.

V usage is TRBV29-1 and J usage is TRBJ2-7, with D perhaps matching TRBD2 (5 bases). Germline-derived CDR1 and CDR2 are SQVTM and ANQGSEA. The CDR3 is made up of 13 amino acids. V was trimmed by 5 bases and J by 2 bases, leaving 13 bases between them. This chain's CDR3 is CSVYQAATYEQYF. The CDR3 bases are TGCAGCGTTTATCAAGCGGCGACCTACGAGCAGTACTTC.

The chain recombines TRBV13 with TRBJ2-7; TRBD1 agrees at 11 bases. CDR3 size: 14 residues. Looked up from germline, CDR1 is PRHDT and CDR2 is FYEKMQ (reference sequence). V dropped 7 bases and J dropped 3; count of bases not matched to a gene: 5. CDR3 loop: CASTRTGGNYEQYF. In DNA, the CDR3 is TGTGCCAGCACCAGGACAGGGGGCAACTACGAGCAGTACTTC.

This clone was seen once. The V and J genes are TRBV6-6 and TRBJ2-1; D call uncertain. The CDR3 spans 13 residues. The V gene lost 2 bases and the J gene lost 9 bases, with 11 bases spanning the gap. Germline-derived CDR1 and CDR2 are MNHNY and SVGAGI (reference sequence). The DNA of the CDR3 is TGTGCCAGCAGTTACGGCTTGGTGGGTGAGCAGTTCTTC. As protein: CASSYGLVGEQFF.

CDR3 coding DNA: TGTGCCAGCAGCTTAGCCCCCCAGGGGGCTACGAACGAGCAGTACTTC. This codes for CASSLAPQGATNEQYF. The V and J genes are TRBV7-9 and TRBJ2-7; 8 positions match TRBD1. The CDR3 contains 16 residues. J gave up 5 bases and V 0 bases, and 9 bases lay outside the gene matches. Germline CDR1 and CDR2: SEHNR and FQNEAQ (reference sequence).

The CDR3 DNA reads as TGTGCCAGCAGTTTCCAACCTGTCGTATCTGAAGCTTTCTTT. It yields the protein CASSFQPVVSEAFF. The J gene is TRBJ1-1, the V gene TRBV28; unclear D gene. Germline lookup yields CDR1 MDHEN and CDR2 SYDVKM. Trimming pared 3 bases from V and 6 bases from J, leaving 14 bases between. CDR3 length: 14 residues. Filled out from reference TRBV28 and TRBJ1-1, the complete variable domain reads DVKVTQSSRYLVKRTGEKVFLECVQDMDHENMFWYRQDPGLGLRLIYFSYDVKMKEKGDIPEGYSVSREKKERFSLILESASTNQTSMYLCASSFQPVVSEAFFGQGTRLTVV.

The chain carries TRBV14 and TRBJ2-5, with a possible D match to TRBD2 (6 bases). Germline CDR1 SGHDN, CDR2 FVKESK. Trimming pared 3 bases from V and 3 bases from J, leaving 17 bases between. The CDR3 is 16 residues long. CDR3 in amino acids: CASSQVLGDFKETQYF. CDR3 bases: TGTGCCAGCAGCCAGGTCCTAGGGGACTTTAAAGAGACCCAGTACTTC.

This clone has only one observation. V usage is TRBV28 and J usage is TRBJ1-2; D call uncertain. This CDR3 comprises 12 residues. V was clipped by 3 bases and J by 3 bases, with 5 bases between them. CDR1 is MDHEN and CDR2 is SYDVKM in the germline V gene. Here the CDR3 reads CASSFEDYGYTF. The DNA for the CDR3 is TGTGCCAGCAGTTTTGAAGACTATGGCTACACCTTC.

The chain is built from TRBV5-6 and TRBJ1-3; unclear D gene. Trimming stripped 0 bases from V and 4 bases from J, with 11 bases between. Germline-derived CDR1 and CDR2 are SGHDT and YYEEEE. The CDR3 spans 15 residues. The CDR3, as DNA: TGTGCCAGCAGCTTGGGTCCGCGAGGGGGAAACACCATATATTTT. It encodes CASSLGPRGGNTIYF.